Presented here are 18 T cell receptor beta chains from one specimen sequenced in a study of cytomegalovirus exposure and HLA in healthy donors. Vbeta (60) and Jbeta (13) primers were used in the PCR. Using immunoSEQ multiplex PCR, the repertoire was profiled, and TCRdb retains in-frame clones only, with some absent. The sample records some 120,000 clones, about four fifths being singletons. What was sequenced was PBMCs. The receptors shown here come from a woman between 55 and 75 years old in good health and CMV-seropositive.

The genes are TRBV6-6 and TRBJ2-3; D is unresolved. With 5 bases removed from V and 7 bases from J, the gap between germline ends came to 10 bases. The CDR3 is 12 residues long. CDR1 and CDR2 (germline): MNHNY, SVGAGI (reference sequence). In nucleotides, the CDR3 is TGTGCCAGCAGTGCGGATTCCAATACGCAGTATTTT. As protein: CASSADSNTQYF.

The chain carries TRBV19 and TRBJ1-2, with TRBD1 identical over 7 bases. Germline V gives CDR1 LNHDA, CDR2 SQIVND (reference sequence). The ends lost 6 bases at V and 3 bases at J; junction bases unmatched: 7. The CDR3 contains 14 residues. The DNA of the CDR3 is TGTGCCAGTAGGAAAGGACAGGTTTACTATGGCTACACCTTC. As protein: CASRKGQVYYGYTF.

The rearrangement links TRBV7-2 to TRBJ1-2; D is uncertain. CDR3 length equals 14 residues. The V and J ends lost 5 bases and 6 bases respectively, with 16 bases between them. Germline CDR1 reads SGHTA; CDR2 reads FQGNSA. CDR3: CASSPDSIVNGYTF. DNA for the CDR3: TGTGCCAGCAGCCCGGACTCGATCGTCAATGGCTACACCTTC.

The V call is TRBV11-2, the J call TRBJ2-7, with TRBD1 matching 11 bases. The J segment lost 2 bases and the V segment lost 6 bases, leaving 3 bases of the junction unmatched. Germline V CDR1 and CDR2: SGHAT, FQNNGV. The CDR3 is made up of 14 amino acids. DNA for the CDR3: TGTGCCAGCAGGCCGGGACAGGGGGCCTACGAGCAGTACTTC. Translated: CASRPGQGAYEQYF.

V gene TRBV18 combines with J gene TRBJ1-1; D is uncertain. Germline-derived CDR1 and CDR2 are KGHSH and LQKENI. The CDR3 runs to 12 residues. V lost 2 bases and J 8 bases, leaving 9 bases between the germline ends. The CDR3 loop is CASSPSTKEAFF. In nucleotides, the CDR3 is TGTGCCAGCTCACCATCGACAAAAGAAGCTTTCTTT.

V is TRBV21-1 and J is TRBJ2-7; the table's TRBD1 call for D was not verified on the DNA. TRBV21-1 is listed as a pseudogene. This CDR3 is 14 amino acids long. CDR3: CASSSGTVGYEQYF. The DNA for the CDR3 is TGTGCCAGCAGTTCCGGGACAGTTGGGTACGAGCAGTACTTC.

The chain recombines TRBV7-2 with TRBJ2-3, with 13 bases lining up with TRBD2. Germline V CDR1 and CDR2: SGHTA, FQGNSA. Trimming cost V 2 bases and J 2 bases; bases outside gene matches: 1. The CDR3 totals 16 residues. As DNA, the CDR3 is TGTGCCAGCAGCTTAACTAGCGGGGGGGCCACAGATACGCAGTATTTT. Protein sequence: CASSLTSGGATDTQYF.

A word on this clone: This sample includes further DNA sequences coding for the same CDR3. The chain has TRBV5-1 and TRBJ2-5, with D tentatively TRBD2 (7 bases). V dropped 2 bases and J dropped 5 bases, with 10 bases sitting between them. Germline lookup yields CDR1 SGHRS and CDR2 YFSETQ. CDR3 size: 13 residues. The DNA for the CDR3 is TGCGCCAGCAGCTTAGGGGGGGGTGAGACCCAGTACTTC. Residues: CASSLGGGETQYF. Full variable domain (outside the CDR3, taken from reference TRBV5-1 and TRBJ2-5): KAGVTQTPRYLIKTRGQQVTLSCSPISGHRSVSWYQQTPGQGLQFLFEYFSETQRNKGNFPGRFSGRQFSNSRSEMNVSTLELGDSALYLCASSLGGGETQYFGPGTRLLVL.

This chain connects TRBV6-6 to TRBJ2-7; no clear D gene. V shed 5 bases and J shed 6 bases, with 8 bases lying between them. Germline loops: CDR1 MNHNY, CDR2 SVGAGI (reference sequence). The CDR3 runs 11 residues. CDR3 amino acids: CASSNPSEQYF. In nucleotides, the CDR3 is TGTGCCAGCAGTAATCCCTCCGAGCAGTACTTC.

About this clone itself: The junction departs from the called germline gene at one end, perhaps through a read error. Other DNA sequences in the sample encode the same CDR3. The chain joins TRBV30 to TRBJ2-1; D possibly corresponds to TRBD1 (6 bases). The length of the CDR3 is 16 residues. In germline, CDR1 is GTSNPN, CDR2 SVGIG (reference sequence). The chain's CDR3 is CAWSGLGGMGYNEQFF. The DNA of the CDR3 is TGCGCCTGGAGTGGGTTAGGGGGAATGGGGTACAATGAGCAGTTCTTC.

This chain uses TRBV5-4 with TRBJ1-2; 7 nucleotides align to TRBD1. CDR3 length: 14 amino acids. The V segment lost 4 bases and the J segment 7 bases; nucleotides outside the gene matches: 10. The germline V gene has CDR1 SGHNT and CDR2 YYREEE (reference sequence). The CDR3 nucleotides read TGTGCCAGCAGCCCGCCCAACAGGGGATCTGGCTACACCTTC. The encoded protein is CASSPPNRGSGYTF.

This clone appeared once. CDR3 sequence: CASSSLEDNQPQHF. The CDR3 nucleotides read TGTGCCAGCAGCTCACTAGAGGATAATCAGCCCCAGCATTTT. This chain uses TRBV5-6 with TRBJ1-5, with D hard to call. The CDR3 is 14 residues long. Germline V gene data show CDR1 as SGHDT and CDR2 as YYEEEE. V dropped 3 bases and J dropped 4 bases, with 11 bases sitting between them.

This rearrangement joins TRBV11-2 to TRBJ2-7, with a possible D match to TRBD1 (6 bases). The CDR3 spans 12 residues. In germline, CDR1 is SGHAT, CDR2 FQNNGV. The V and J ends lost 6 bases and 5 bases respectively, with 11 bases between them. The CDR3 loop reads CASSEQGNEQYF. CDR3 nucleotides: TGTGCCAGCAGTGAACAGGGTAACGAGCAGTACTTC.

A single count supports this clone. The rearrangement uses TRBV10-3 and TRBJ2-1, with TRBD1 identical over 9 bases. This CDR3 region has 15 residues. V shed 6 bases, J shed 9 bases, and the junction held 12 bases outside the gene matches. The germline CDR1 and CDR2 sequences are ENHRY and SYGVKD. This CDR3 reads CAIRGPGQGVGEQFF. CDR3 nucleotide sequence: TGTGCCATCAGGGGACCGGGACAGGGTGTCGGTGAGCAGTTCTTC.

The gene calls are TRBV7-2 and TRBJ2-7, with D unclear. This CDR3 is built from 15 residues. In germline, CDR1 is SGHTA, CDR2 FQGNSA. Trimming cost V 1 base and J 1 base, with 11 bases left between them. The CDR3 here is CASSLGPVPSYEQYF. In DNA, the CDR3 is TGTGCCAGCAGCTTAGGCCCGGTACCGTCCTACGAGCAGTACTTC.

CDR3 DNA sequence: TGTGCCAGCAGCACGACAGCCTACAATGAGCAGTTCTTC. It specifies CASSTTAYNEQFF. The chain has TRBV5-6 and TRBJ2-1; D perhaps matches TRBD1 (5 bases). Per germline, CDR1 SGHDT and CDR2 YYEEEE. The germline V and J ends were trimmed by 4 bases and 2 bases, with 7 bases remaining between them. The CDR3 has 13 amino acids.

CDR3 residues: CASLRQGALGIAGELFF. Written as DNA, the CDR3 is TGTGCCAGCTTGAGACAGGGGGCGCTTGGGATCGCCGGGGAGCTGTTTTTT. The rearrangement joins TRBV2 to TRBJ2-2, with 10 bases fitting TRBD1. CDR1 is SNHLY and CDR2 is FYNNEI in the germline V gene. This CDR3 region has 17 residues. After removal of 8 bases from V and 6 bases from J, the junction contained 15 bases not matched to a gene. The whole variable domain, filled in from reference TRBV2 and TRBJ2-2, reads EPEVTQTPSHQVTQMGQEVILRCVPISNHLYFYWYRQILGQKVEFLVSFYNNEISEKSEIFDDQFSVERPDGSNFTLKIRSTKLEDSAMYFCASLRQGALGIAGELFFGEGSRLTVL.

Here the CDR3 reads CASSLDSGRVYGYTF. CDR3 nucleotide sequence: TGTGCCAGCAGCTTAGATTCAGGGAGGGTCTATGGCTACACCTTC. The chain uses TRBV11-2 and TRBJ1-2; D perhaps matches TRBD1 (5 bases). The V and J ends lost 0 bases and 4 bases respectively, with 12 bases between them. The CDR3 consists of 15 residues. Looked up from germline, CDR1 is SGHAT and CDR2 is FQNNGV.